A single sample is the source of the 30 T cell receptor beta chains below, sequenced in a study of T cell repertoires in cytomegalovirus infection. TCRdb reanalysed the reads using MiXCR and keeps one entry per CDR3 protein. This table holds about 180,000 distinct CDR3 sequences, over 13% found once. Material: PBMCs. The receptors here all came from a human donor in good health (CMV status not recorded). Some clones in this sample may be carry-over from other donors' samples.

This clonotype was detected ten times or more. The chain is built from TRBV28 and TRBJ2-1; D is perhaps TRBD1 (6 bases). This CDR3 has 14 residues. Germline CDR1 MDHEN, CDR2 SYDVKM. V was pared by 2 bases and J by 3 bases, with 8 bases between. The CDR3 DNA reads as TGTGCCAGCAGTTTAGTGGGACACTACAATGAGCAGTTCTTC. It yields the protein CASSLVGHYNEQFF.

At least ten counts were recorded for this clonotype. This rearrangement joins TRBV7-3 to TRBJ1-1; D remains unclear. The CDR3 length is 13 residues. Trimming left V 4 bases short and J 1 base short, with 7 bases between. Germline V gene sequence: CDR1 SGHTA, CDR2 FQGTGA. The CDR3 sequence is CASSSDKNTEAFF. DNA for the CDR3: TGTGCCAGCAGCTCCGACAAGAACACTGAAGCTTTCTTT.

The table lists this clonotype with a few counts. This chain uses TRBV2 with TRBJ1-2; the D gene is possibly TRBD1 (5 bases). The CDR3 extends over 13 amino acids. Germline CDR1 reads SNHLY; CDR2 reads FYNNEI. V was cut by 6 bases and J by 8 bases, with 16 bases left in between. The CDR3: CASRADSTSGYTF. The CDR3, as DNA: TGTGCCAGCAGGGCCGACAGTACCAGCGGCTACACCTTC. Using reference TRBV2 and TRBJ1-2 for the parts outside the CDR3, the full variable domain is EPEVTQTPSHQVTQMGQEVILRCVPISNHLYFYWYRQILGQKVEFLVSFYNNEISEKSEIFDDQFSVERPDGSNFTLKIRSTKLEDSAMYFCASRADSTSGYTFGSGTRLTVV.

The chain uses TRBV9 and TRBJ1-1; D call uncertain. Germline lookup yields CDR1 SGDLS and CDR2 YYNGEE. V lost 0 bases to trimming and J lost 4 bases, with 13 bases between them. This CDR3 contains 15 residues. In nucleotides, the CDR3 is TGTGCCAGCAGCGTAGGGGCCGAAGCCCCCACTGAAGCTTTCTTT. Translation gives CASSVGAEAPTEAFF.

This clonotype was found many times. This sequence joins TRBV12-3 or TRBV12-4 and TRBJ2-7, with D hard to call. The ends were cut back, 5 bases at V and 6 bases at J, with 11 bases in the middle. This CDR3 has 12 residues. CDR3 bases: TGTGCCAGCAGTCCCCCACTGGGCGAGCAGTACTTC. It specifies CASSPPLGEQYF.

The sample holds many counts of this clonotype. The CDR3 reads CASSSPNQKNIQYF. The CDR3 region has the DNA TGTGCCAGCAGCTCCCCAAACCAGAAAAACATTCAGTACTTC. This chain connects TRBV7-2 to TRBJ2-4, with D unresolved. Between the trimmed V and J ends, which lost 4 bases and 4 bases, there was a span of 11 bases. The CDR3 runs to 14 residues. Germline CDR1 reads SGHTA; CDR2 reads FQGNSA.

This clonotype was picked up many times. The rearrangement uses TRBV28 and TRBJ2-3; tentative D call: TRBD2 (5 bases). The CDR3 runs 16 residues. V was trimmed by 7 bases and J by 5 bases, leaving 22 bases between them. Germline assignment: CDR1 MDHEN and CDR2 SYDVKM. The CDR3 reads CASTSTRDGRGDTQYF. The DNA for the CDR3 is TGTGCCAGCACCTCCACCCGCGACGGTCGGGGAGATACGCAGTATTTT.

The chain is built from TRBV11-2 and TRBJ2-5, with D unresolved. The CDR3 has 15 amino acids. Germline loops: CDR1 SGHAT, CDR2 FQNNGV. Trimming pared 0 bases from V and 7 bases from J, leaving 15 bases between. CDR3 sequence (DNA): TGTGCCAGCAGCTTAGATCACCAGGTTATAGGGACCCAGTACTTC. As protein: CASSLDHQVIGTQYF.

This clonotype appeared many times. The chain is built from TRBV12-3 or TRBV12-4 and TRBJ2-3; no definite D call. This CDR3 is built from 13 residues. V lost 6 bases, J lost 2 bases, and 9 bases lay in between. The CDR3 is CASRSKVTDTQYF. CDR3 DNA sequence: TGTGCCAGCAGATCGAAGGTCACAGATACGCAGTATTTT.

The CDR3 spells CASRTVYGYTF. The CDR3 bases are TGTGCCAGCAGGACAGTCTATGGCTACACCTTC. V gene TRBV12-3 or TRBV12-4 combines with J gene TRBJ1-2; tentatively, D is TRBD1 (5 bases). The CDR3 has 11 amino acids. V was shortened by 6 bases and J by 4 bases, with 6 bases between the two germline ends.

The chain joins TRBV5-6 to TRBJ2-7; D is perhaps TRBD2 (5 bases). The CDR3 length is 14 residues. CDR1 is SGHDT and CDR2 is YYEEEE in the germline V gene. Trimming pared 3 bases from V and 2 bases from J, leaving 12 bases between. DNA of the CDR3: TGTGCCAGCAGCTCCCTGGGAGTCGCCTACGAGCAGTACTTC. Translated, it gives CASSSLGVAYEQYF.

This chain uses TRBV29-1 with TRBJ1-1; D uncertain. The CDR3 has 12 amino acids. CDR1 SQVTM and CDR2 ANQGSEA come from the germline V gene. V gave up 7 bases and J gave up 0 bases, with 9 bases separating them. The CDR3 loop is CSAGRMNTEAFF. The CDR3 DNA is TGCAGCGCCGGCAGGATGAACACTGAAGCTTTCTTT. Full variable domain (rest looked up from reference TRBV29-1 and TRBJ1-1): SAVISQKPSRDICQRGTSLTIQCQVDSQVTMMFWYRQQPGQSLTLIATANQGSEATYESGFVIDKFPISRPNLTFSTLTVSNMSPEDSSIYLCSAGRMNTEAFFGQGTRLTVV.

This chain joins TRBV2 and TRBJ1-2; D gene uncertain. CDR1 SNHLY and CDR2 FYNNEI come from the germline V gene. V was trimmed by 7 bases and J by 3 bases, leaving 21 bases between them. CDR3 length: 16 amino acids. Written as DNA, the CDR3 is TGTGCCAGCATTTTGTACCCAGCTCAGGTGGACTATGGCTACACCTTC. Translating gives CASILYPAQVDYGYTF.

The CDR3 coding sequence is TGTGCCAGCAGTTCCCCGGGACTAGCTGTTGATGAGCAGTTCTTC. It encodes CASSSPGLAVDEQFF. The V and J genes are TRBV27 and TRBJ2-1, with 9 positions matching TRBD2. This CDR3 has 15 residues. CDR1 is MNHEY, CDR2 SMNVEV, per germline (reference sequence). V was clipped by 4 bases and J by 8 bases; unmatched bases: 9.

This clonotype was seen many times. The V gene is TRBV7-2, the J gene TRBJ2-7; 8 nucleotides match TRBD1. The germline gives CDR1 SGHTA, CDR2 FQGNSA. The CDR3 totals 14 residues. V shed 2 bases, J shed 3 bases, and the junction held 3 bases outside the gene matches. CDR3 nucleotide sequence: TGTGCCAGCAGCTTAAGGACAGGGATCTACGAGCAGTACTTC. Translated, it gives CASSLRTGIYEQYF. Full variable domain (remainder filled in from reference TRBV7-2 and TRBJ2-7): GAGVSQSPSNKVTEKGKDVELRCDPISGHTALYWYRQSLGQGLEFLIYFQGNSAPDKSGLPSDRFSAERTGGSVSTLTIQRTQQEDSAVYLCASSLRTGIYEQYFGPGTRLTVT.

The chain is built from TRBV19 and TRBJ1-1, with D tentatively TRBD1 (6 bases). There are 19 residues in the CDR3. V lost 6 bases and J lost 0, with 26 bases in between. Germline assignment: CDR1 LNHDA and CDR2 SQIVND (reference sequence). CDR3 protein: CASRRTANPFEQMNTEAFF. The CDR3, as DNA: TGTGCCAGTAGAAGGACAGCCAATCCTTTCGAGCAGATGAACACTGAAGCTTTCTTT.

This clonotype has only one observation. CDR3 nucleotide sequence: TGTGCCAGCAGTACCGGGACTAGCGGGATCTACGAGCAGTACTTC. Amino acids: CASSTGTSGIYEQYF. This chain joins TRBV28 and TRBJ2-7, with 13 positions matching TRBD2. The J segment lost 3 bases and the V segment lost 5 bases, leaving 4 bases of the junction unmatched. Looked up from germline, CDR1 is MDHEN and CDR2 is SYDVKM. This CDR3 region has 15 residues. The entire variable domain, with the rest obtained from reference TRBV28 and TRBJ2-7, is as follows: DVKVTQSSRYLVKRTGEKVFLECVQDMDHENMFWYRQDPGLGLRLIYFSYDVKMKEKGDIPEGYSVSREKKERFSLILESASTNQTSMYLCASSTGTSGIYEQYFGPGTRLTVT.

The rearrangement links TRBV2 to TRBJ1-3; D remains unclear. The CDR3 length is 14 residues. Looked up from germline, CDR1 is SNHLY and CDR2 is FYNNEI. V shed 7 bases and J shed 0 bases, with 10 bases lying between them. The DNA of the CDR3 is TGTGCCAGCAATGGACGGAGCTCTGGAAACACCATATATTTT. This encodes CASNGRSSGNTIYF.

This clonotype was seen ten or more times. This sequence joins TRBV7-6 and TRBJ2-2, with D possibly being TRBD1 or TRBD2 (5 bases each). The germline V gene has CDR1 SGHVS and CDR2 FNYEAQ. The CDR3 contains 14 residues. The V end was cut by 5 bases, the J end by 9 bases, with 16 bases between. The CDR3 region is CASSALGGARELFF. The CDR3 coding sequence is TGTGCCAGCAGCGCACTTGGGGGAGCCCGGGAGCTGTTTTTT.

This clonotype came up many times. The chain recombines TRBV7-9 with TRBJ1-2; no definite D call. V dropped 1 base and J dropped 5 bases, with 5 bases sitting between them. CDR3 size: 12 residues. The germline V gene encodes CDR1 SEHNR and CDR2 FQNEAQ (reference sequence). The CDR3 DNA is TGTGCCAGCAGCTTAGTGGGTTATGGCTACACCTTC. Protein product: CASSLVGYGYTF.

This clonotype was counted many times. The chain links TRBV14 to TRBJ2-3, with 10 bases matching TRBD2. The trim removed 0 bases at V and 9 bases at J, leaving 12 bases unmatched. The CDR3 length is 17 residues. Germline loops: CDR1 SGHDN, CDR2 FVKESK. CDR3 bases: TGTGCCAGCAGCCAAGATCGCAGCGGGGGGGCTCCATGGACGCAGTATTTT. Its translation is CASSQDRSGGAPWTQYF.

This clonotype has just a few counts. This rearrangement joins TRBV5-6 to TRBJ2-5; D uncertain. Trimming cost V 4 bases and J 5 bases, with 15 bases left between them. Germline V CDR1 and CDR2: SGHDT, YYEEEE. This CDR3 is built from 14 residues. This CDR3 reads CASSADPRGETQYF. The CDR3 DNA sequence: TGTGCCAGCAGCGCGGACCCCCGTGGCGAGACCCAGTACTTC.

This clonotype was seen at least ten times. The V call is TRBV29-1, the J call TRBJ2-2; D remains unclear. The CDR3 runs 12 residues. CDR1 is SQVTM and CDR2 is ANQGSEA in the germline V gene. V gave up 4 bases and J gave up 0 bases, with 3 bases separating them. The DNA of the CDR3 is TGCAGCGTTGCCACGAACACCGGGGAGCTGTTTTTT. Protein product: CSVATNTGELFF.

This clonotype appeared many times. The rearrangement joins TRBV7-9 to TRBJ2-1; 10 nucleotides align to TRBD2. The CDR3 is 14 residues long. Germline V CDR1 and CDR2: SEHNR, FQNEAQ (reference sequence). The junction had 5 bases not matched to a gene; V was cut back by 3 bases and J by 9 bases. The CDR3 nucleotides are TGTGCCAGCAGCTTTGGGACTAGCGAGGTTGAGCAGTTCTTC. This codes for CASSFGTSEVEQFF.

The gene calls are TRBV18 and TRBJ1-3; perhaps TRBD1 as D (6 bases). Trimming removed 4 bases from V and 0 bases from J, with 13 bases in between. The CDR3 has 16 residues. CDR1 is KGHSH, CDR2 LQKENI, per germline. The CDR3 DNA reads TGTGCCAGCTCACTAGAGCAGGGGATCTCTGGAAACACCATATATTTT. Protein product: CASSLEQGISGNTIYF.

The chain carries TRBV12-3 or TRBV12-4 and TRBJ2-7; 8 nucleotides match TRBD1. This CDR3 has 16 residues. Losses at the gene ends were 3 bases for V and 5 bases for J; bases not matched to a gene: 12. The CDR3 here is CASSFVPLDRVHEQYF. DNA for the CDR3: TGTGCCAGCAGTTTTGTCCCTTTGGACAGGGTCCACGAGCAGTACTTC.

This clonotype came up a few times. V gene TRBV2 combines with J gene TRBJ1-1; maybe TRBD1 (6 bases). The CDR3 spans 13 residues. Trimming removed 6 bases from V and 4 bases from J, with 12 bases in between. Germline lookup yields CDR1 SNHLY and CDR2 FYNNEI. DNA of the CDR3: TGTGCCAGCAGCCGGGACACTACCACTGAAGCTTTCTTT. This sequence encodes CASSRDTTTEAFF. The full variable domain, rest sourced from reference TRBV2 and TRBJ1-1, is EPEVTQTPSHQVTQMGQEVILRCVPISNHLYFYWYRQILGQKVEFLVSFYNNEISEKSEIFDDQFSVERPDGSNFTLKIRSTKLEDSAMYFCASSRDTTTEAFFGQGTRLTVV.

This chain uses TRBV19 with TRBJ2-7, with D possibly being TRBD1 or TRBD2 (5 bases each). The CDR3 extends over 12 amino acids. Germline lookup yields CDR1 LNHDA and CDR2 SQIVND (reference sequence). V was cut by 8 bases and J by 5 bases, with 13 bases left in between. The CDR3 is CASGDRSDEQYF. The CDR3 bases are TGTGCCAGTGGGGACCGCTCGGACGAGCAGTACTTC. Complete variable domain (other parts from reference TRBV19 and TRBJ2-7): DGGITQSPKYLFRKEGQNVTLSCEQNLNHDAMYWYRQDPGQGLRLIYYSQIVNDFQKGDIAEGYSVSREKKESFPLTVTSAQKNPTAFYLCASGDRSDEQYFGPGTRLTVT.

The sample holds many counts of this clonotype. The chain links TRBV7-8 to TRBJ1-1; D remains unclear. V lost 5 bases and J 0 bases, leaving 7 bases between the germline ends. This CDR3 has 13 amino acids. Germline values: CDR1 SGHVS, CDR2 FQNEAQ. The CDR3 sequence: CASSIRLNTEAFF. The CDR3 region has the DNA TGTGCCAGCAGCATAAGGTTGAACACTGAAGCTTTCTTT. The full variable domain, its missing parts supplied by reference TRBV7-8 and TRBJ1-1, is GAGVSQSPRYKVAKRGQDVALRCDPISGHVSLFWYQQALGQGPEFLTYFQNEAQLDKSGLPSDRFFAERPEGSVSTLKIQRTQQEDSAVYLCASSIRLNTEAFFGQGTRLTVV.

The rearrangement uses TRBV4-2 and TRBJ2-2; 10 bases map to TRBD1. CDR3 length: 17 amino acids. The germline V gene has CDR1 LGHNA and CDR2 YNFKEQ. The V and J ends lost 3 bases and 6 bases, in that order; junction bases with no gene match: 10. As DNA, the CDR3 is TGTGCCAGCAGCCACCCGACAGGGGGCAGTTTCGCCGGGGAGCTGTTTTTT. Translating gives CASSHPTGGSFAGELFF.